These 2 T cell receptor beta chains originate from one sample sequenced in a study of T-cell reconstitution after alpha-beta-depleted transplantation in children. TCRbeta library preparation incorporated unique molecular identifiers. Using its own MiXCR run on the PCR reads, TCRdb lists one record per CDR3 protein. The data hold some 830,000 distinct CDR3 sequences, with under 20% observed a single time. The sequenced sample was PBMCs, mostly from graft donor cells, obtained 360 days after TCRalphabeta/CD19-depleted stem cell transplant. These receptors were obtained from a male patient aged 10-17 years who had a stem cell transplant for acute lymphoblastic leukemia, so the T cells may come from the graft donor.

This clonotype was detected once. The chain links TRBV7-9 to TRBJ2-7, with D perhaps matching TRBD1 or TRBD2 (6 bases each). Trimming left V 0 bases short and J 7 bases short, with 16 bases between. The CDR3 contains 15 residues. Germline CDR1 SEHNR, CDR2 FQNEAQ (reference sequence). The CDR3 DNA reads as TGTGCCAGCAGCTTAGCGACGGGGGCGGATCAAGAGCAGTACTTC. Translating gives CASSLATGADQEQYF.

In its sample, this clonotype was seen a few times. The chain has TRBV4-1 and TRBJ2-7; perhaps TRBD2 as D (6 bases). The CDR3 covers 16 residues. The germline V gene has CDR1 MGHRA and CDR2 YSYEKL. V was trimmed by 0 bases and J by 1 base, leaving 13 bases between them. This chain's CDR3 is CASSQDPSGRSYEQYF. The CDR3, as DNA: TGCGCCAGCAGCCAAGACCCCAGCGGGCGTTCCTACGAGCAGTACTTC.